The 13 T cell receptor beta chains below come from one sample, sequenced in a study of cytomegalovirus exposure and HLA in healthy donors. The PCR made use of 60 Vbeta and 13 Jbeta primers. Clones were sequenced by immunoSEQ multiplex PCR, and TCRdb holds only the in-frame ones, with some missing. There are around 180,000 clones in the sample; almost 85% occur only once, and roughly 5% lies in the top ten. The sequenced material came from PBMCs. Receptors originate from a girl aged 10 to 17 in good health and CMV-seropositive.

This clone was seen more than once but under ten times. This chain connects TRBV2 to TRBJ1-1; 7 nucleotides align to TRBD1. Germline V lookup: CDR1 SNHLY, CDR2 FYNNEI. The ends lost 4 bases at V and 2 bases at J; junction bases unmatched: 4. CDR3 size: 14 residues. The CDR3 is CASSGQGTNTEAFF. Here the CDR3 DNA reads TGTGCCAGCAGTGGACAGGGAACTAACACTGAAGCTTTCTTT.

This clone was counted between two and nine times. This same CDR3 is encoded by further DNA sequences in the sample. The V gene is TRBV5-1, the J gene TRBJ1-1, with TRBD1 identical over 9 bases. Losses at the gene ends were 1 base for V and 2 bases for J; bases not matched to a gene: 0. This CDR3 region has 14 residues. Germline V gene data show CDR1 as SGHRS and CDR2 as YFSETQ. CDR3 amino acids: CASSLTGGNTEAFF. The CDR3 DNA sequence: TGCGCCAGCAGCTTGACAGGGGGCAACACTGAAGCTTTCTTT.

This clone was seen more than once but under ten times. The chain combines TRBV9 with TRBJ1-5; TRBD1 matches at 12 bases. The germline CDR1 and CDR2 sequences are SGDLS and YYNGEE. This CDR3 has 16 amino acids. Trimming cost V 4 bases and J 5 bases; bases outside gene matches: 7. The CDR3 nucleotides read TGTGCCAGCAGCCCGGGGGGACAGGGGGCGGATCAGCCCCAGCATTTT. It specifies CASSPGGQGADQPQHF.

The count of this clone is one. The V and J genes are TRBV7-9 and TRBJ1-1; D gene unclear. V lost 3 bases to trimming and J lost 0 bases, with 5 bases between them. Per germline, CDR1 SEHNR and CDR2 FQNEAQ (reference sequence). The CDR3 has 13 amino acids. CDR3 nucleotides: TGTGCCAGCAGCTTCGGGATGAACACTGAAGCTTTCTTT. It encodes CASSFGMNTEAFF. Filled out from reference TRBV7-9 and TRBJ1-1, the complete variable domain reads DTGVSQNPRHKITKRGQNVTFRCDPISEHNRLYWYRQTLGQGPEFLTYFQNEAQLEKSRLLSDRFSAERPKGSFSTLEIQRTEQGDSAMYLCASSFGMNTEAFFGQGTRLTVV.

This chain links TRBV5-6 with TRBJ1-1; perhaps TRBD1 as D (6 bases). Germline V gives CDR1 SGHDT, CDR2 YYEEEE. This CDR3 spans 16 amino acids. Trimming shortened V by 2 bases and J by 0 bases, and 14 bases separated the two germline ends. DNA of the CDR3: TGTGCCAGCAGCTTTTTGGGGGCGGGGGTGAACACTGAAGCTTTCTTT. This sequence encodes CASSFLGAGVNTEAFF.

The CDR3 DNA follows: TGCGCCAGCAGCTTTTCCGGGACTAGCGGGGGGGATAACACCGGGGAGCTGTTTTTT. Its translation is CASSFSGTSGGDNTGELFF. The chain carries TRBV5-1 and TRBJ2-2; 16 bases are shared with TRBD2. The length of the CDR3 is 19 residues. Germline CDR1 is SGHRS and CDR2 is YFSETQ. The junction had 6 bases not matched to a gene; V was cut back by 2 bases and J by 2 bases.

This chain uses TRBV6-5 with TRBJ1-1; 10 bases fit TRBD1. The trim removed 5 bases at V and 7 bases at J, leaving 7 bases unmatched. The V gene's germline CDR1 is MNHEY and CDR2 SVGAGI. CDR3 length: 14 residues. CDR3 DNA sequence: TGTGCCAGCAGTCTAGACCGGGACAGGGGTGAAGCTTTCTTT. Encoded protein: CASSLDRDRGEAFF.

V usage is TRBV5-1 and J usage is TRBJ1-1; the match to TRBD1 covers 7 bases. The CDR3 consists of 14 residues. With 3 bases clipped from V and 6 bases from J, the junction kept 8 bases outside the gene matches. Germline V gene data show CDR1 as SGHRS and CDR2 as YFSETQ. CDR3 nucleotides: TGCGCCAGCAGCTCGGGACAGCAAACAGCTGAAGCTTTCTTT. Its protein is CASSSGQQTAEAFF.

This clone occurred a few times. The rearrangement uses TRBV27 and TRBJ1-2; TRBD1 matches at 7 bases. CDR1 MNHEY and CDR2 SMNVEV come from the germline V gene (reference sequence). This CDR3 is built from 14 residues. Trimming at V came to 10 bases and at J to 8 bases, leaving 16 bases not matched to a gene. CDR3 coding DNA: TGTGCCACCAGGGGCCACAGGGGCGTGGGGGGCTACACCTTC. This encodes CATRGHRGVGGYTF.

The chain recombines TRBV7-8 with TRBJ2-1, with a tentative D call TRBD2 (6 bases). This CDR3 has 14 residues. Trimming pared 8 bases from V and 2 bases from J, leaving 13 bases between. Germline lookup yields CDR1 SGHVS and CDR2 FQNEAQ. Here the CDR3 DNA reads TGTGCCAGCGGGGGGACTTACACCTACAATGAGCAGTTCTTC. Its protein product is CASGGTYTYNEQFF.

J is TRBJ2-3 and V is TRBV10-3, with D perhaps TRBD2 (7 bases). This CDR3 is 15 amino acids long. Germline CDR1 is ENHRY and CDR2 is SYGVKD. The V end lost 7 bases, the J end lost 2 bases, and 16 bases lay between the germline ends. CDR3 sequence (DNA): TGTGCCATCAACAGCGGGACACTTTACACAGATACGCAGTATTTT. It codes for CAINSGTLYTDTQYF.

The chain joins TRBV19 to TRBJ1-1, with TRBD1 matching 11 bases. The CDR3 loop spans 17 amino acids. The junction had 4 bases not matched to a gene; V was cut back by 1 base and J by 0 bases. From germline, CDR1 is LNHDA and CDR2 SQIVND (reference sequence). CDR3 bases: TGTGCCAGTAGTATAGCCTGGGACAGGGGGATGAACACTGAAGCTTTCTTT. The encoded protein is CASSIAWDRGMNTEAFF.

This chain connects TRBV5-1 to TRBJ2-5; D perhaps matches TRBD1 (6 bases). The ends were cut back, 0 bases at V and 4 bases at J, with 13 bases in the middle. The CDR3 spans 15 residues. Germline assignment: CDR1 SGHRS and CDR2 YFSETQ. This chain's CDR3 is CASSLGSAGAETQYF. The CDR3 DNA reads as TGCGCCAGCAGCTTGGGGTCGGCAGGGGCAGAGACCCAGTACTTC. Full variable domain (remainder filled in from reference TRBV5-1 and TRBJ2-5): KAGVTQTPRYLIKTRGQQVTLSCSPISGHRSVSWYQQTPGQGLQFLFEYFSETQRNKGNFPGRFSGRQFSNSRSEMNVSTLELGDSALYLCASSLGSAGAETQYFGPGTRLLVL.